This TCR beta chain was recorded in a study of T cell responses to AZD1222 COVID-19 vaccine. CDR1 and CDR2 (germline): LNHNV, YYDKDF (reference sequence). Trimming took 1 base from V and 0 from J; bases not matched to a gene: 0. This CDR3 has 14 amino acids. This clone appeared once. Its antigen is still unknown. Clones were read by immunoSEQ multiplex PCR, and TCRdb kept only the in-frame ones, dropping some. This sample has roughly 97,000 clones; approximately 86% occur once, and the top ten carry 3% to 3.5%. General study findings and limits: Sampled repertoires all dated from after the peak T cell response. Nearly half of spike-specific TCRs reportedly go after variant regions that carry no mutations.

The clonotype was recovered from an adult who received the MenACWY meningococcal vaccine as a control. The V and J genes are TRBV15 and TRBJ2-7, with 7 bases identical to TRBD2. The material was peripheral blood, obtained 28 days after the second dose of the MenACWY control vaccine. CDR3 amino acids: CATSRGGGSYEQYF. As DNA, the CDR3 is TGTGCCACCAGCAGAGGGGGGGGCTCCTACGAGCAGTACTTC.